Listed below are T cell receptor beta chains from one sample, sequenced in a study of cytomegalovirus exposure and HLA in healthy donors. Produced via immunoSEQ multiplex PCR; TCRdb's table is partial and in-frame only. The sample includes around 140,000 clones. The sequenced sample was PBMCs. Receptors were obtained from a male donor in good health and CMV-seronegative. Each CDR3 is given with its conserved first and last residue. A D gene is named only where the DNA matches it firmly.

j_call d_call v_call cdr3_nt cdr3_aa
TRBJ1-5 - TRBV9 TGTGCCAGCAGCAACGGGGCAGGGGACGGTCAGCCCCAGCATTTT CASSNGAGDGQPQHF
TRBJ2-7 - TRBV6-6 TGTGCCAGCAGTCCCCACTACGAGCAGTACTTC CASSPHYEQYF
TRBJ1-2 TRBD1 TRBV5-1 TGCGCCAGCAGCTTGGAGGGACAGGGGGCGTACTATGGCTACACCTTC CASSLEGQGAYYGYTF
TRBJ2-7 - TRBV7-2 TGTGCCAGCAATACAGACCTTTCCTACGAGCAGTACTTC CASNTDLSYEQYF
TRBJ1-1 TRBD1 TRBV15 TGTGCCACCAGCAGCGGATGGACAGGCGTTCGGAACGCTGAAGCTTTCTTT CATSSGWTGVRNAEAFF
TRBJ2-7 - TRBV5-4 TGTGCCAGCAGCATCCGGGGTTACGAGCAGTACTTC CASSIRGYEQYF
TRBJ2-6 - TRBV18 TGTGCCAGCTCACCACTGTTCGAGACTGGGGCCAACGTCCTGACTTTC CASSPLFETGANVLTF
TRBJ2-5 - TRBV6-6 TGTGCCAGCATGCGGGACAGCTTCCAAGAGACCCAGTACTTC CASMRDSFQETQYF
TRBJ1-6 - TRBV28 TGTGCCAGCAGTGTTGCAGGATCGTACAATTCACCCCTCCACTTT CASSVAGSYNSPLHF
TRBJ2-2 TRBD2 TRBV19 TGTGCCAGTACCACCGGGACTAGGAGTACCGGGGAGCTGTTTTTT CASTTGTRSTGELFF
TRBJ1-6 - TRBV2 TGTGCCAGCAGTGAAGTAACTTTATCTAATTCACCCCTCCACTTT CASSEVTLSNSPLHF
TRBJ2-7 - TRBV29-1 TGCAGCGCAGGGACTTCATACGAGCAGTACTTC CSAGTSYEQYF
TRBJ1-1 - TRBV6-5 TGTGCCAGCTGGGCACAGGGGAACACTGAAGCTTTCTTT CASWAQGNTEAFF
TRBJ2-2 TRBD2 TRBV6-1 TGTGCCAGCAGTGGACACCTTCTAGCGGGGAAGAACACCGGGGAGCTGTTTTTT CASSGHLLAGKNTGELFF
TRBJ1-4 TRBD1 TRBV19 TGTGCCAGTAGGAGGGGACAGTACAATGAAAAACTGTTTTTT CASRRGQYNEKLFF
TRBJ2-7 TRBD1 TRBV15 TGTGCCACCAGCAGGGACAGGTCGGCCTACGAGCAGTACTTC CATSRDRSAYEQYF
TRBJ1-1 TRBD1 TRBV7-2 TGTGCCAGCAGCCGAGCCGGGACAGCAGTGAACACTGAAGCTTTCTTT CASSRAGTAVNTEAFF
TRBJ2-2 TRBD2 TRBV7-3 TGTGCCAGCAGCTTAACGGCCCCCGGGGGGGGTACCGGGGAGCTGTTTTTT CASSLTAPGGGTGELFF
TRBJ2-1 TRBD2 TRBV29-1 TGCAGCGTCGGACTAGCGGTATACAATGAGCAGTTCTTC CSVGLAVYNEQFF
TRBJ2-7 - TRBV5-6 TGTGCCAGCAGCTTGGTACAGGGAGTACCCTACGAGCAGTACTTC CASSLVQGVPYEQYF
TRBJ1-2 - TRBV7-9 TGTGCCAGCAGCCCCCAGGGGCGAGATGGCTACACCTTC CASSPQGRDGYTF
TRBJ1-5 TRBD1 TRBV18 TGTGCCAGCTCCGCAAGAGGGACAGATGATCAGCCCCAGCATTTT CASSARGTDDQPQHF
TRBJ2-5 - TRBV30 TGTGCCTGGAGTGGTGGGGACTTGGGAACCCAGTACTTC CAWSGGDLGTQYF
TRBJ2-1 - TRBV25-1 TGTGCCAGCAGTGAAACCGGGACTGATTCCTACAATGAGCAGTTCTTC CASSETGTDSYNEQFF
TRBJ2-3 - TRBV9 TGTGCCAGCAGCGTAGGCGTTCAGGGTTGGACAGATACGCAGTATTTT CASSVGVQGWTDTQYF
TRBJ2-1 TRBD1 TRBV29-1 TGCAGCGTTGGACAGGGGTTGGGGCCGGAAACCTACAATGAGCAGTTCTTC CSVGQGLGPETYNEQFF
TRBJ1-2 - TRBV5-4 TGTGCCAGCAGCTCCCCCAGACTGAATAACTATGGCTACACCTTC CASSSPRLNNYGYTF
TRBJ2-1 - TRBV4-3 TGCGCCAGCAGCCCTGGGACTCGATCGTCGGAGCAGTTCTTC CASSPGTRSSEQFF
TRBJ2-1 TRBD2 TRBV5-1 TGCGCCAGCAGCTCGGTACCGGGACTAGCGGGAGACAATGAGCAGTTCTTC CASSSVPGLAGDNEQFF
TRBJ2-2 - TRBV27 TGTGCCAGCAGTCCAACTCAGGGATCCGGGGAGCTGTTTTTT CASSPTQGSGELFF
TRBJ2-2 - TRBV29-1 TGCAGCGCGAGGGGGGGGCCAGCGAACACCGGGGAGCTGTTTTTT CSARGGPANTGELFF
TRBJ2-2 TRBD1 TRBV4-3 TGCGCCAGCAGCCTGCGGACAGGGATAGGCACCGGGGAGCTGTTTTTT CASSLRTGIGTGELFF
TRBJ1-2 TRBD1 TRBV7-9 TGTGCCAGCAGCTTAGCTGACAGGGGATATGGCTACACCTTC CASSLADRGYGYTF
TRBJ2-1 - TRBV4-2 TGTGCCAGCAGCCAACGTGATGAGCATGAGCAGTTCTTC CASSQRDEHEQFF
TRBJ2-3 TRBD1 TRBV19 TGTGCCAGTAGTAGAACCGGGACAGGGGGCGAGAGCACAGATACGCAGTATTTT CASSRTGTGGESTDTQYF
TRBJ2-6 - TRBV13 TGTGCCAGCAGCCCCCGACAGGCCCTCTCAGGGGCCAACGTCCTGACTTTC CASSPRQALSGANVLTF
TRBJ2-7 - TRBV2 TGTGCCAGCAAAGACCAGGCCAACGAGCAGTACTTC CASKDQANEQYF
TRBJ2-7 - TRBV18 TGTGCCAGCTCACCCGGCAGGGATTACGAGCAGTACTTC CASSPGRDYEQYF
TRBJ1-5 TRBD1 TRBV7-9 TGTGCCAGCAGCCTAACAGGGACAGATCAGCCCCAGCATTTT CASSLTGTDQPQHF
TRBJ1-4 - TRBV6-5 TGTGCCAGCAGTTACTCCGGTCGGACTAATGAAAAACTGTTTTTT CASSYSGRTNEKLFF
TRBJ2-3 TRBD2 TRBV5-1 TGCGCCAGTGGGCCGGGGGGGACAGATACGCAGTATTTT CASGPGGTDTQYF
TRBJ1-1 TRBD1 TRBV5-6 TGTGCCAGCAGCGAAGGGACAGGAATGAACACTGAAGCTTTCTTT CASSEGTGMNTEAFF
TRBJ2-7 - TRBV5-6 TGTGCCAGCAGCTTGCTGGTGCAGGCTACCTACGAGCAGTACTTC CASSLLVQATYEQYF
TRBJ2-7 - TRBV5-6 TGTGCCAGCAGCAACGAGAGGGCCTACGAGCAGTACTTC CASSNERAYEQYF
TRBJ1-2 - TRBV19 TGTGCCACCCTGGAACAGTTCTATGGCTACACCTTC CATLEQFYGYTF
TRBJ2-7 TRBD2 TRBV5-8 TGTGCCAGCATCCGTTCCACTAGCGGGGGATACGAGCAGTACTTC CASIRSTSGGYEQYF
TRBJ1-1 - TRBV18 TGTGCCAGCTCACCACGGGGGGGAGGAACTGAAGCTTTCTTT CASSPRGGGTEAFF
TRBJ1-1 - TRBV9 TGTGCCAGCAGCGCCCGTCCGAGCACTGAAGCTTTCTTT CASSARPSTEAFF
TRBJ1-2 - TRBV5-1 TGCGCCAGCAGCTTGGTCAAAGGACAAAGCGGCTACACCTTC CASSLVKGQSGYTF
TRBJ2-7 TRBD1 TRBV5-4 TGTGCCAGCAGCCCCTGGACAGGGGGGAACATTGCTTACGAGCAGTACTTC CASSPWTGGNIAYEQYF
TRBJ2-7 - TRBV6-1 TGTGCCAGCAGTGCCCTCCCTAGCCGGGACACAGAGCAGTACTTC CASSALPSRDTEQYF
TRBJ1-1 - TRBV11-2 TGTGCCAGCAGCTTAGAGCCAGGGTGGACTGAAGCTTTCTTT CASSLEPGWTEAFF
TRBJ1-1 TRBD1 TRBV5-1 TGCGCCAGCAGCGGGGACAGGGCAGTCGGGACTGAAGCTTTCTTT CASSGDRAVGTEAFF
TRBJ2-7 - TRBV29-1 TGCAGCGTTGAAGAGCGCCAGGGTAAAGTCGAGCAGTACTTC CSVEERQGKVEQYF
TRBJ2-7 - TRBV27 TGTGCCAGCCAAAGGGCGGGATCTTCCTACGAGCAGTACTTC CASQRAGSSYEQYF
TRBJ2-1 TRBD2 TRBV18 TGTGCCAGCTCACCAATCGTACTAGCGGACAATGAGCAGTTCTTC CASSPIVLADNEQFF
TRBJ2-7 TRBD1 TRBV29-1 TGCAGCGTTGAAGATCCCAGGGGGTTCAACGAGCAGTACTTC CSVEDPRGFNEQYF
TRBJ1-6 - TRBV30 TGTGCCTGGAGTCACGGGACTTCCCCCAATTCACCCCTCCACTTT CAWSHGTSPNSPLHF
TRBJ2-1 TRBD2 TRBV6-5 TGTGCCAGCAGTTACTCGGGCGGGAGGGCGAATGAGCAGTTCTTC CASSYSGGRANEQFF